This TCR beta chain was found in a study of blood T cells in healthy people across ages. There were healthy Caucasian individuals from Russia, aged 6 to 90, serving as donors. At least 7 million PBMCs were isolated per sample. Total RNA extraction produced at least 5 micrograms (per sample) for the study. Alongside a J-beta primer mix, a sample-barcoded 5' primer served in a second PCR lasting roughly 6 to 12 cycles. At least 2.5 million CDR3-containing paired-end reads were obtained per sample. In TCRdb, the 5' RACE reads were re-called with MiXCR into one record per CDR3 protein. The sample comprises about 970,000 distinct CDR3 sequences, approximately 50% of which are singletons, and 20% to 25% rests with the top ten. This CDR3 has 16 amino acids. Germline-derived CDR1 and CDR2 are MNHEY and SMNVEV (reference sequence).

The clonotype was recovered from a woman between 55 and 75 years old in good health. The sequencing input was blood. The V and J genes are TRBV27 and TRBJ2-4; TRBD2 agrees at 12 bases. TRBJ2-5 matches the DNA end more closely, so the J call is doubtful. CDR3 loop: CASSKRLAGALETQYF. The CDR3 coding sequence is TGTGCCAGCAGTAAACGACTAGCGGGAGCGTTGGAGACCCAGTACTTC.